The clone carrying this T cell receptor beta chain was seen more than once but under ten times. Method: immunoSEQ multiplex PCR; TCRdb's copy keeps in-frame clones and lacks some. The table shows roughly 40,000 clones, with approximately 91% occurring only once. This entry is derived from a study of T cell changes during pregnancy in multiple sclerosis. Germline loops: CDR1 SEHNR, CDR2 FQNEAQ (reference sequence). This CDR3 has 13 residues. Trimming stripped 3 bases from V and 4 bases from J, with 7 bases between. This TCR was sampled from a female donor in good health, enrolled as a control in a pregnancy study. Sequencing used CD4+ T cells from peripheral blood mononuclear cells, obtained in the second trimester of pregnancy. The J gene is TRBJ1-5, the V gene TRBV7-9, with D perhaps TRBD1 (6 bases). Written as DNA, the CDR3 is TGTGCCAGCAGCTTGAGGGGGAATCAGCCCCAGCATTTT. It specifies CASSLRGNQPQHF.